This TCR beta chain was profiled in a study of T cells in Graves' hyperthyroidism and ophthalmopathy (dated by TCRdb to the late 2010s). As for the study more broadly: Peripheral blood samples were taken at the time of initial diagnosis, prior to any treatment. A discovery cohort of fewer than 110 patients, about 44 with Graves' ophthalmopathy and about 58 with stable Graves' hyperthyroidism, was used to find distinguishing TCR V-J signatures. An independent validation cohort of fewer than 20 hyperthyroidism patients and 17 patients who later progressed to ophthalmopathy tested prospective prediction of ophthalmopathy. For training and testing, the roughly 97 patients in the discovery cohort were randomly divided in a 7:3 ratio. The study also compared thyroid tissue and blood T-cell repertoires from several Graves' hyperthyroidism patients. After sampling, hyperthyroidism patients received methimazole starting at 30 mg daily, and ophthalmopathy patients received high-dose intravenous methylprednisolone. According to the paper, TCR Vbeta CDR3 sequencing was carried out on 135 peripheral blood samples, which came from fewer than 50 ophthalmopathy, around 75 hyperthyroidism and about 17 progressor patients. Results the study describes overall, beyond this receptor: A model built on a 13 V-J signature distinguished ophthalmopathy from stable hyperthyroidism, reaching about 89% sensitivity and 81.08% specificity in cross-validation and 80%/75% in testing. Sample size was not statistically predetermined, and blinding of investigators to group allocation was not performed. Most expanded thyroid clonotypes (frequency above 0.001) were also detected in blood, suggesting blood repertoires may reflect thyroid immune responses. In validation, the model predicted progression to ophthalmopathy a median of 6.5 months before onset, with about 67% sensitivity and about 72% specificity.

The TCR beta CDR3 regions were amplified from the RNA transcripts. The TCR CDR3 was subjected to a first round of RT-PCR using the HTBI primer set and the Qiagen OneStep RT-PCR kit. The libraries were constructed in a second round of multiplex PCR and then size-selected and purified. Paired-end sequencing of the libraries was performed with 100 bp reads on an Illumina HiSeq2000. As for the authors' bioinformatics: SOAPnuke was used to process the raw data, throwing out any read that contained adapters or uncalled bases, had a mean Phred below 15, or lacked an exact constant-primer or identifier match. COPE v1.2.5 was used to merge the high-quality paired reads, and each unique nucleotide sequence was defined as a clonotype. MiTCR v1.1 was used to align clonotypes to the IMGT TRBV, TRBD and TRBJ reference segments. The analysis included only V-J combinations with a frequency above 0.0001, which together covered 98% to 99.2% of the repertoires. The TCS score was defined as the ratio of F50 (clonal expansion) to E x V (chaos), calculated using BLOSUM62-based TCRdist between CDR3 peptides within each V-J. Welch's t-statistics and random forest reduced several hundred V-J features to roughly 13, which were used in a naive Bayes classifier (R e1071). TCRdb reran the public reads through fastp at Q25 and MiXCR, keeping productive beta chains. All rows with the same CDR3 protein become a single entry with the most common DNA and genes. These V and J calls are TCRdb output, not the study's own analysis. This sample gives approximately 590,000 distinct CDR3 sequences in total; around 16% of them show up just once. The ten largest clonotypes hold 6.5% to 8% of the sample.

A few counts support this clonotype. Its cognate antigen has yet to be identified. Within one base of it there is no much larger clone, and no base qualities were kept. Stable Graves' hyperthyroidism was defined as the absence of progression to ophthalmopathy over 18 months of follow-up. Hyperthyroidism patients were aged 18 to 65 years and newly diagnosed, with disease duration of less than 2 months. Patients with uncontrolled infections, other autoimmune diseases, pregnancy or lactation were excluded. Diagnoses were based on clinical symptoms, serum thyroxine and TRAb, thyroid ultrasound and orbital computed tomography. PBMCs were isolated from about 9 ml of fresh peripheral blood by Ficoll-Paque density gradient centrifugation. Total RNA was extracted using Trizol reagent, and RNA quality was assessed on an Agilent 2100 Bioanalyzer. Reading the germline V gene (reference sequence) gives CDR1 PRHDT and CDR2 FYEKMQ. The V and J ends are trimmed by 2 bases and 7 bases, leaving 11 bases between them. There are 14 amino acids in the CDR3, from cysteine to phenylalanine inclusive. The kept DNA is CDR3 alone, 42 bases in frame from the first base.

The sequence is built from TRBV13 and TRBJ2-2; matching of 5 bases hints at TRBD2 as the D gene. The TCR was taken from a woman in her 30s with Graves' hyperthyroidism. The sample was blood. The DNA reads TGTGCCAGCAGCTTAACGGGGTCAAACGGGGAGCTGTTTTTT. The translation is CASSLTGSNGELFF. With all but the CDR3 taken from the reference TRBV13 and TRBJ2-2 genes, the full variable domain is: AAGVIQSPRHLIKEKRETATLKCYPIPRHDTVYWYQQGPGQDPQFLISFYEKMQSDKGSIPDRFSAQQFSDYHSELNMSSLELGDSALYFCASSLTGSNGELFFGEGSRLTVL.